This T cell receptor beta chain is drawn from a study of T cell repertoires in cytomegalovirus infection. In this sample, this clonotype turned up many times. Its antigen is undetermined. TCRdb re-derived calls from the reads in MiXCR, one entry per CDR3 protein. The sample includes 900,000 to 950,000 distinct CDR3 sequences, 31% of them seen just once. Germline CDR1 reads SGHVS; CDR2 reads FQNEAQ. Trimming removed 3 bases at V and 3 bases at J, with 18 bases between. CDR3 length equals 17 residues. The receptor was isolated from a human donor in good health (CMV status not recorded). Some clones in this sample may be carry-over from other donors' samples. This sample comprised cultured CD8+ T cells from PBMCs, obtained from culture after CMV antigen stimulation. The V and J genes are TRBV7-8 and TRBJ1-3, with a tentative D call TRBD1 (6 bases). The CDR3 sequence: CASSLEFGGRIGNTIYF. The CDR3 region has the DNA TGTGCCAGCAGCTTGGAGTTTGGGGGCAGGATTGGAAACACCATATATTTT.